A single sample is the source of the 32 T cell receptor beta chains below, sequenced in a study of memory CD4+ T cells and cytomegalovirus serostatus. Clones were sequenced by immunoSEQ multiplex PCR, and TCRdb holds only the in-frame ones, with some missing. The repertoire holds about 75,000 clones, with roughly three quarters as singletons. The sort gate was single viable CD3+CD4+CD8-CD45RO+ cells for memory CD4+ T cells. The sample comprised memory CD4+ T cells from blood. These receptors were taken from an adult in good health and CMV-seropositive.

The chain combines TRBV28 with TRBJ2-7; TRBD2 agrees at 9 bases. Germline assignment: CDR1 MDHEN and CDR2 SYDVKM. Germline trimming cut 5 bases from V and 3 bases from J; bases unmatched to any gene: 5. The CDR3 sequence is 14 residues long. The CDR3 DNA reads as TGTGCCAGCAGTCCAGCGGGGGGCCTCTACGAGCAGTACTTC. This gives the protein CASSPAGGLYEQYF.

V and J are TRBV13 and TRBJ2-3, with TRBD2 matching 8 bases. The CDR3 covers 18 residues. The ends lost 3 bases at V and 1 base at J; junction bases unmatched: 12. In germline, CDR1 is PRHDT, CDR2 FYEKMQ (reference sequence). CDR3 loop: CASSLPGRASGRTDTQYF. The CDR3 DNA sequence: TGTGCCAGCAGCTTGCCGGGAAGGGCTAGCGGGCGCACAGATACGCAGTATTTT.

This clone was recorded many times. The chain joins TRBV2 to TRBJ1-4; D unclear. CDR3 length: 13 amino acids. From germline, CDR1 is SNHLY and CDR2 FYNNEI. Trimming stripped 6 bases from V and 4 bases from J, with 9 bases between. As DNA, the CDR3 is TGTGCCAGCAGGGACCGGATTAATGAAAAACTGTTTTTT. Translation: CASRDRINEKLFF.

The chain links TRBV7-2 to TRBJ2-3; TRBD2 matches 8 bases. CDR3 length equals 16 residues. Germline CDR1 SGHTA, CDR2 FQGNSA. The V gene end was trimmed by 2 bases and the J gene end by 0 bases; junction bases not matched to a gene: 4. The CDR3 nucleotides read TGTGCCAGCAGCTTATATGCTAGCGGGAGCACAGATACGCAGTATTTT. Its translation: CASSLYASGSTDTQYF.

Only a few counts were recorded for this clone. The rearrangement joins TRBV30 to TRBJ1-6, with D possibly being TRBD1 (6 bases). The CDR3 runs to 13 residues. Germline V gene data show CDR1 as GTSNPN and CDR2 as SVGIG (reference sequence). Trimming took off 0 bases at V and 11 bases at J, with 11 bases between the two ends. CDR3 residues: CAWSVRGAPPLHF. The CDR3 bases are TGTGCCTGGAGTGTACGGGGGGCCCCACCCCTCCACTTT.

CDR3 sequence: CASSSDSYGYTF. The CDR3 DNA sequence: TGTGCCAGCAGCTCGGACAGCTATGGCTACACCTTC. This chain links TRBV5-4 with TRBJ1-2; D perhaps matches TRBD1 (6 bases). Trimming cost V 3 bases and J 4 bases, with 7 bases left between them. The CDR3 runs to 12 residues. CDR1 and CDR2 from the germline V gene are SGHNT and YYREEE (reference sequence).

This clone came up once. The chain has TRBV25-1 and TRBJ1-2, with 7 bases identical to TRBD1. From germline, CDR1 is MGHDK and CDR2 SYGVNS. The V gene end was trimmed by 1 base and the J gene end by 8 bases; junction bases not matched to a gene: 16. The CDR3 is made up of 17 amino acids. The CDR3 coding sequence is TGTGCCAGCAGTGAATTACGCAACAGGGGTCCTGCGCAAGGCTACACCTTC. Residues: CASSELRNRGPAQGYTF.

This chain joins TRBV6-6 and TRBJ1-4; a possible D gene is TRBD1 (6 bases). The V end was cut by 6 bases, the J end by 3 bases, with 14 bases between. The germline CDR1 and CDR2 sequences are MNHNY and SVGAGI (reference sequence). The length of the CDR3 is 15 residues. The CDR3 protein is CASRAGTLANEKLFF. The CDR3 nucleotides are TGTGCCAGCAGAGCCGGGACACTAGCTAATGAAAAACTGTTTTTT.

DNA of the CDR3: TGTGCCAGCAGCCCGACAGCAAACTATGGCTACACCTTC. This sequence encodes CASSPTANYGYTF. V gene TRBV7-2 combines with J gene TRBJ1-2, with D possibly TRBD1 on 5 matching bases. Germline assignment: CDR1 SGHTA and CDR2 FQGNSA. The CDR3 loop spans 13 amino acids. Trimming stripped 5 bases from V and 2 bases from J, with 9 bases between.

This clone occurred a few times. This chain links TRBV6-5 with TRBJ2-5; 8 positions agree with TRBD1. CDR3 length: 14 residues. CDR1 is MNHEY and CDR2 is SVGAGI in the germline V gene. J was trimmed by 7 bases and V by 2 bases; bases with no gene match: 6. CDR3 sequence: CASSYGRGPRTQYF. CDR3 nucleotide sequence: TGTGCCAGCAGTTACGGCAGGGGGCCGCGGACCCAGTACTTC.

V usage is TRBV27 and J usage is TRBJ2-5, with a weak D call TRBD1 (5 bases). CDR1 and CDR2 (germline): MNHEY, SMNVEV (reference sequence). V lost 3 bases to trimming and J lost 5 bases, with 10 bases between them. The CDR3 consists of 13 residues. The CDR3 coding sequence is TGTGCCAGCAGTTTTGCAGGGAAGGAGACCCAGTACTTC. This encodes CASSFAGKETQYF.

The rearrangement links TRBV28 to TRBJ1-2; weak D call: TRBD1 (6 bases). Germline V CDR1 and CDR2: MDHEN, SYDVKM. The CDR3 loop spans 15 amino acids. The V and J ends lost 6 bases and 2 bases respectively, with 16 bases between them. The CDR3 protein is CASRHLGQRNYGYTF. CDR3 coding DNA: TGTGCCAGCAGACACCTGGGACAACGGAACTATGGCTACACCTTC.

This clone appeared once. The V and J genes are TRBV11-2 and TRBJ2-2; 10 bases match TRBD1. Germline lookup yields CDR1 SGHAT and CDR2 FQNNGV. This CDR3 spans 17 amino acids. V shed 6 bases, J shed 2 bases, and the junction held 9 bases outside the gene matches. This CDR3 is CASRVWGQGRNTGELFF. The CDR3 nucleotides read TGTGCCAGCAGGGTATGGGGACAGGGGCGAAACACCGGGGAGCTGTTTTTT.

V usage is TRBV4-1 and J usage is TRBJ1-2; D is possibly TRBD1 (6 bases). Germline values: CDR1 MGHRA, CDR2 YSYEKL. The ends were cut back, 1 base at V and 8 bases at J, with 14 bases in the middle. The CDR3 is 14 amino acids. Here the CDR3 DNA reads TGCGCCAGCAGCCAAGCTCGGGGGCCGAGGGGCTACACCTTC. Residues: CASSQARGPRGYTF.

The V gene is TRBV18, the J gene TRBJ2-3, with TRBD2 matching over 8 bases. The CDR3 length is 16 residues. Trimming removed 6 bases from V and 5 bases from J; junction bases left unmatched: 13. CDR1 is KGHSH and CDR2 is LQKENI in the germline V gene. CDR3 nucleotides: TGTGCCAGCTCCGTCCAAGCGGGGGTATTAGGAGATACGCAGTATTTT. It encodes CASSVQAGVLGDTQYF.

The chain carries TRBV10-3 and TRBJ2-7; a weak D match, TRBD2 (7 bases). V gave up 11 bases and J gave up 0 bases, with 23 bases separating them. There are 16 residues in the CDR3. The germline gives CDR1 ENHRY, CDR2 SYGVKD. The CDR3 DNA sequence: TGTGCCGCTCGGGGTGGGGGGGCGGGCGGCTCCTACGAGCAGTACGTC. This sequence encodes CAARGGGAGGSYEQYV.

The chain employs TRBV5-1 and TRBJ1-2, with D perhaps matching TRBD1 (5 bases). This CDR3 contains 14 residues. Germline assignment: CDR1 SGHRS and CDR2 YFSETQ. The V end was cut by 0 bases, the J end by 3 bases, with 9 bases between. CDR3 sequence (DNA): TGCGCCAGCAGCTTGGACGGGGGTGACTATGGCTACACCTTC. This codes for CASSLDGGDYGYTF.

This clone was seen only a few times. This chain joins TRBV5-4 and TRBJ1-3; possible D gene TRBD1, 5 bases. V was trimmed by 3 bases and J by 3 bases, leaving 7 bases between them. The V gene's germline CDR1 is SGHNT and CDR2 YYREEE (reference sequence). There are 13 residues in the CDR3. CDR3 protein: CASSWDRGNTIYF. CDR3 coding DNA: TGTGCCAGCAGCTGGGACCGTGGAAACACCATATATTTT.

This clone occurred a few times. This chain joins TRBV6-1 and TRBJ1-2; the match to TRBD1 covers 7 bases. V lost 10 bases and J lost 1; bases outside the gene matches: 3. Germline V gene data show CDR1 as MNHNS and CDR2 as SASEGT. There are 12 residues in the CDR3. CDR3 coding DNA: TGTGCCAACCGGGACAGTAACTATGGCTACACCTTC. It specifies CANRDSNYGYTF.

This clone was seen more than once but under ten times. Different DNA sequences within this sample yield the same CDR3. The V call is TRBV28, the J call TRBJ2-7; no firm D call. CDR3 length: 13 residues. CDR1 is MDHEN and CDR2 is SYDVKM in the germline V gene. Trimming took 3 bases from V and 2 from J, leaving 8 bases between them. The CDR3 here is CASSLSPTYEQYF. The CDR3 nucleotides are TGTGCCAGCAGTTTGTCGCCTACCTACGAGCAGTACTTC.

V and J are TRBV10-3 and TRBJ1-3; 7 bases line up with TRBD1. The CDR3 spans 14 residues. The J segment lost 0 bases and the V segment lost 11 bases, leaving 7 bases of the junction unmatched. Germline V lookup: CDR1 ENHRY, CDR2 SYGVKD. As DNA, the CDR3 is TGTGCCTCTAAGGGGGCCTACTCTGGAAACACCATATATTTT. It is translated as CASKGAYSGNTIYF.

This sequence joins TRBV5-1 and TRBJ2-3, with D perhaps TRBD1 (5 bases). V gave up 0 bases and J gave up 4 bases, with 15 bases separating them. The CDR3 length is 16 residues. Germline lookup yields CDR1 SGHRS and CDR2 YFSETQ. The CDR3 nucleotides read TGCGCCAGCAGCTTGGTAGGGGAATGGGTAGCAGATACGCAGTATTTT. Translation: CASSLVGEWVADTQYF.

The sample holds one count of this clone. The chain couples TRBV7-2 to TRBJ2-2, with TRBD2 matching over 10 bases. J gave up 5 bases and V 0 bases, and 6 bases lay outside the gene matches. The CDR3 runs to 17 residues. The germline CDR1 and CDR2 sequences are SGHTA and FQGNSA. The CDR3 protein is CASSLALLAGRTGELFF. The CDR3 bases are TGTGCCAGCAGCTTAGCCCTACTAGCGGGACGAACCGGGGAGCTGTTTTTT.

CDR3 DNA: TGTGCCAGCAGTCCCGCTAGCGGGTACGAGCAGTACGTC. This translates into CASSPASGYEQYV. This chain links TRBV7-2 with TRBJ2-7; TRBD2 matches at 8 bases. The length of the CDR3 is 13 residues. Germline V gene data show CDR1 as SGHTA and CDR2 as FQGNSA. With V trimmed by 6 bases and J by 4 bases, 5 bases remained unmatched.

The chain uses TRBV19 and TRBJ2-3; D gene uncertain. The germline V and J ends were trimmed by 3 bases and 2 bases, with 15 bases remaining between them. Germline V gene sequence: CDR1 LNHDA, CDR2 SQIVND (reference sequence). The CDR3 has 16 amino acids. The CDR3 bases are TGTGCCAGTAGTATTAGGTCGGACCGTCCCACAGATACGCAGTATTTT. This sequence encodes CASSIRSDRPTDTQYF.

This clone was counted a few times. The chain recombines TRBV19 with TRBJ2-5; TRBD1 agrees at 7 bases. After removal of 3 bases from V and 4 bases from J, the junction contained 8 bases not matched to a gene. The CDR3 runs to 15 residues. The germline CDR1 and CDR2 sequences are LNHDA and SQIVND (reference sequence). CDR3 in amino acids: CASSMATGFRETQYF. The CDR3 coding sequence is TGTGCCAGTAGTATGGCGACAGGGTTTCGAGAGACCCAGTACTTC.

V usage is TRBV20-1 and J usage is TRBJ2-5; no definite D call. This CDR3 region has 11 residues. Germline V gene data show CDR1 as DFQATT and CDR2 as SNEGSKA (reference sequence). V lost 3 bases, J lost 4 bases, and 6 bases lay in between. CDR3 region: CSARVGETQYF. CDR3 sequence (DNA): TGCAGTGCTAGGGTTGGAGAGACCCAGTACTTC.

This clone was detected only once. The chain uses TRBV11-2 and TRBJ2-5; 7 positions agree with TRBD2. With 1 base clipped from V and 2 bases from J, the junction kept 7 bases outside the gene matches. The CDR3 runs 16 residues. CDR1 is SGHAT and CDR2 is FQNNGV in the germline V gene. CDR3 loop: CASSLGFMGGQETQYF. CDR3 nucleotide sequence: TGTGCCAGCAGCTTAGGCTTTATGGGGGGGCAAGAGACCCAGTACTTC.

V and J are TRBV5-1 and TRBJ2-2; TRBD1 is a possible D gene (5 bases). The CDR3 spans 14 residues. Germline CDR1 SGHRS, CDR2 YFSETQ. Trimming removed 1 base from V and 1 base from J, with 5 bases in between. DNA of the CDR3: TGCGCCAGCAGCTTGACAGGGAACACCGGGGAGCTGTTTTTT. Residues: CASSLTGNTGELFF.

This rearrangement joins TRBV5-8 to TRBJ2-6; D gene uncertain. Per the germline V gene, CDR1 is SGHTS and CDR2 is YDEGEE. Trimming took 1 base from V and 4 from J, leaving 9 bases between them. The CDR3 covers 15 residues. The CDR3 sequence: CASSLLGYGANVLTF. In DNA form, the CDR3 reads TGTGCCAGCAGCTTGTTAGGCTACGGGGCCAACGTCCTGACTTTC.

This clone was seen more than once but under ten times. V is TRBV5-5 and J is TRBJ2-1; no firm D call. V shed 2 bases and J shed 3 bases, with 18 bases lying between them. CDR1 is SGHKS, CDR2 YYEKEE, per germline (reference sequence). The CDR3 has 17 amino acids. In DNA form, the CDR3 reads TGTGCCAGCAGCTTTCGGGCAGGAGTTAGATACTACAATGAGCAGTTCTTC. Its translation is CASSFRAGVRYYNEQFF.

V is TRBV30 and J is TRBJ1-2; D is unclear. The CDR3 has 13 residues. Per germline, CDR1 GTSNPN and CDR2 SVGIG (reference sequence). V was shortened by 5 bases and J by 2 bases, with 12 bases between the two germline ends. CDR3 sequence (DNA): TGTGCCTGGGGGAAGTTAGGAAACTATGGCTACACCTTC. As protein: CAWGKLGNYGYTF.